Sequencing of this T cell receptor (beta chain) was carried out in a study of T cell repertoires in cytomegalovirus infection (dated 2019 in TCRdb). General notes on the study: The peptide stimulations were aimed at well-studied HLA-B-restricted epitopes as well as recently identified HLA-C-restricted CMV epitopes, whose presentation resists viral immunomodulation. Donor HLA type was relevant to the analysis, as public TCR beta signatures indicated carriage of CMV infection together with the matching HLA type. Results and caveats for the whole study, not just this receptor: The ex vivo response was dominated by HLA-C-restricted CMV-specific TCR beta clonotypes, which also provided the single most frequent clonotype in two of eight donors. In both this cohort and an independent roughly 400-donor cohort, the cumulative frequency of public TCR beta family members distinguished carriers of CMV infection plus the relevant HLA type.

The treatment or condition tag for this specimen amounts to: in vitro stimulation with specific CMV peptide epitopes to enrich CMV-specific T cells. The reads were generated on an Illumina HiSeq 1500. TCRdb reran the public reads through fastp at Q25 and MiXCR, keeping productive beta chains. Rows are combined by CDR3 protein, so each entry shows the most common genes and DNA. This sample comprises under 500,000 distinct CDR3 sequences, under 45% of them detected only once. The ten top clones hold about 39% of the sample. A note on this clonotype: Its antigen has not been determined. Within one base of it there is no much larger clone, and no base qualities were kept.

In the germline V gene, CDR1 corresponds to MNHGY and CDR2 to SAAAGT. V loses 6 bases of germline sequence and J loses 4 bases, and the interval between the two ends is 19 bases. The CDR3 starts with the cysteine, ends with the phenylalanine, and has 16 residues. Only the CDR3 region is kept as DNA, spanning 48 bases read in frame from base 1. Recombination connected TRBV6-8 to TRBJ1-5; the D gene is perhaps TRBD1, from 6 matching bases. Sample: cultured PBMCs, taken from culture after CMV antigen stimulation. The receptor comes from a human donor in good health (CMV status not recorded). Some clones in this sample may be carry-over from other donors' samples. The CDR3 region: CASRPRHRDGNQPQHF. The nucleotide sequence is TGTGCCAGCAGACCTCGCCACAGGGACGGAAATCAGCCCCAGCATTTT.